This record concerns one T cell receptor beta chain sequence. This sample is drawn from a study of shared clonotypes between healthy human individuals. The donors, healthy adults who were HIV-negative, had experienced no recent acute infections or vaccinations. Only Caucasian adults living in Nashville, Tennessee served as donors. The assay was immunoSEQ multiplex PCR, and TCRdb's table has in-frame clones only and misses some. The sample contains roughly 2.4 million clones, 90% to 96% of which appear only once. The TCR comes from a man in his late teens or twenties in good health. Sequenced input: naive CD4+ T cells sorted from blood. Subset in this sample: CD45RA+ positively selected.

CDR3 sequence reads: CASSFLSAGFARETQYF. As DNA, the CDR3 is TGTGCCAGCAGCTTTTTATCGGCGGGATTTGCGAGAGAGACCCAGTACTTC. V usage is TRBV7-9 and J usage is TRBJ2-5; tentatively, D is TRBD2 (6 bases). The germline CDR1 and CDR2 sequences are SEHNR and FQNEAQ (reference sequence). The CDR3 spans 17 residues. V was shortened by 3 bases and J by 4 bases, with 21 bases between the two germline ends.